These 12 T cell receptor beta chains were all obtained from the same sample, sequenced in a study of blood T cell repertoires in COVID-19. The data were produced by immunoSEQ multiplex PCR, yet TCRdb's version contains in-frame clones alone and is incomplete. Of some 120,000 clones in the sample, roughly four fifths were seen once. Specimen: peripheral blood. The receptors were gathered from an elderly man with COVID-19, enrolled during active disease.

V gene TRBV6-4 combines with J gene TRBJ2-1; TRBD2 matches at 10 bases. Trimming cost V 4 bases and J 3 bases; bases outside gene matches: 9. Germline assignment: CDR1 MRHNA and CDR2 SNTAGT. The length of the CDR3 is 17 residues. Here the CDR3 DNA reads TGTGCCAGCAGTGGGGCTAGCGGGAGAAGTAACTACAATGAGCAGTTCTTC. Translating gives CASSGASGRSNYNEQFF.

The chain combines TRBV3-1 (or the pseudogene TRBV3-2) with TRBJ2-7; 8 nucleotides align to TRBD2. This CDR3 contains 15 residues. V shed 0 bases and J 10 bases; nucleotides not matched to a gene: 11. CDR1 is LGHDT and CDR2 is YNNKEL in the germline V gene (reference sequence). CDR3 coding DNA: TGTGCCAGCAGCCAAGATCTATCACTAGCGGTCCTTCAGTACTTC. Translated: CASSQDLSLAVLQYF.

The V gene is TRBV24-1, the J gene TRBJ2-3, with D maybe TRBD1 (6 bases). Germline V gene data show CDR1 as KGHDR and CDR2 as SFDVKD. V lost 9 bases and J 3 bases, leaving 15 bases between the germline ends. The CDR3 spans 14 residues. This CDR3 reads CATGGRDHTDTQYF. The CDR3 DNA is TGTGCCACCGGGGGCAGGGACCATACAGATACGCAGTATTTT.

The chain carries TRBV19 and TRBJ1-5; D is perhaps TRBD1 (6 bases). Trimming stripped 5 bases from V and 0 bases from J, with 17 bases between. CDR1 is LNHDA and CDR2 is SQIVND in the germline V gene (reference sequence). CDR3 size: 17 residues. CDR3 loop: CASSLFSDSYSNQPQHF. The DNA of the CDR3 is TGTGCCAGTAGTCTCTTTTCGGACAGCTATAGCAATCAGCCCCAGCATTTT.

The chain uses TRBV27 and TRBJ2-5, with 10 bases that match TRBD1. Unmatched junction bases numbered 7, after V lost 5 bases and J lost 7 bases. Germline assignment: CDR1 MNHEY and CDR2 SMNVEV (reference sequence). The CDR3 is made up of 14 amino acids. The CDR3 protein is CASSRDRGPGTQYF. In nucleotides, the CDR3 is TGTGCCAGCAGTCGGGACAGGGGACCGGGGACCCAGTACTTC.

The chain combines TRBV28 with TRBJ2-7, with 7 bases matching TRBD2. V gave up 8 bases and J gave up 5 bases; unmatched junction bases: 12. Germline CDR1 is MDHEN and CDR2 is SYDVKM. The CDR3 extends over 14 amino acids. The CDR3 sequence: CASSPAGEIDEQYF. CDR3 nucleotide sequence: TGTGCCAGCTCCCCCGCGGGAGAAATTGACGAGCAGTACTTC.

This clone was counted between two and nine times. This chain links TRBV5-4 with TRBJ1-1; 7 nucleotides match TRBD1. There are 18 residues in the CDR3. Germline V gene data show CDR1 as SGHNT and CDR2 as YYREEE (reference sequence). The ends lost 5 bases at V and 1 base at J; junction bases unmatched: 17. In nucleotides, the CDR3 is TGTGCCAGCAGGACCTTCCCAAACGACAGGGTTCAGAACACTGAAGCTTTCTTT. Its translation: CASRTFPNDRVQNTEAFF.

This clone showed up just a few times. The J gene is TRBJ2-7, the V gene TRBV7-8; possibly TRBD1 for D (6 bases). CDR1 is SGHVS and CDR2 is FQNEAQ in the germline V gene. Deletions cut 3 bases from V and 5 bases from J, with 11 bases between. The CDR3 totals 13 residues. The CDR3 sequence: CASSFWDTDEQYF. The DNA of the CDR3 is TGTGCCAGCAGCTTCTGGGACACTGACGAGCAGTACTTC.

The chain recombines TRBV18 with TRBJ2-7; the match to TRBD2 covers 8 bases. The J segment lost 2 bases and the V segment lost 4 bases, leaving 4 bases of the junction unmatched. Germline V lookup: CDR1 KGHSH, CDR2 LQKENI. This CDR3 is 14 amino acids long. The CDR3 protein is CASSHETSAYEQYF. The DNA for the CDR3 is TGTGCCAGCTCACATGAGACTAGCGCCTACGAGCAGTACTTC.

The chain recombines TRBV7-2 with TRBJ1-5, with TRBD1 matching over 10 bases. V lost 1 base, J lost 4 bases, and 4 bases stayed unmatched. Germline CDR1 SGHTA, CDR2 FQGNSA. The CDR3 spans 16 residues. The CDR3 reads CASSLGGQGMNQPQHF. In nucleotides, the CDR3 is TGTGCCAGCAGCTTAGGGGGACAGGGGATGAATCAGCCCCAGCATTTT.

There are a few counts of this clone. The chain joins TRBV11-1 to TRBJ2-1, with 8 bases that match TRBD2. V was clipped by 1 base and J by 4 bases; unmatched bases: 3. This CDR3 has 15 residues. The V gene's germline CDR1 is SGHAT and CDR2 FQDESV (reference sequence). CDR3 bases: TGTGCCAGCAGCTTAGTGAGCGGGAGTTACAATGAGCAGTTCTTC. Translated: CASSLVSGSYNEQFF.

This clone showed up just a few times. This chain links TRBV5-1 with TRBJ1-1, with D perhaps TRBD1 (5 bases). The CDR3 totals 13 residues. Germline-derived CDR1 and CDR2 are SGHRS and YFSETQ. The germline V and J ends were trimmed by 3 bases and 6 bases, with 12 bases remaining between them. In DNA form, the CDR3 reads TGCGCCAGCAGCTGGGGGACTGCGTCTGAAGCTTTCTTT. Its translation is CASSWGTASEAFF. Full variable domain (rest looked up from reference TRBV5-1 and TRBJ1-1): KAGVTQTPRYLIKTRGQQVTLSCSPISGHRSVSWYQQTPGQGLQFLFEYFSETQRNKGNFPGRFSGRQFSNSRSEMNVSTLELGDSALYLCASSWGTASEAFFGQGTRLTVV.